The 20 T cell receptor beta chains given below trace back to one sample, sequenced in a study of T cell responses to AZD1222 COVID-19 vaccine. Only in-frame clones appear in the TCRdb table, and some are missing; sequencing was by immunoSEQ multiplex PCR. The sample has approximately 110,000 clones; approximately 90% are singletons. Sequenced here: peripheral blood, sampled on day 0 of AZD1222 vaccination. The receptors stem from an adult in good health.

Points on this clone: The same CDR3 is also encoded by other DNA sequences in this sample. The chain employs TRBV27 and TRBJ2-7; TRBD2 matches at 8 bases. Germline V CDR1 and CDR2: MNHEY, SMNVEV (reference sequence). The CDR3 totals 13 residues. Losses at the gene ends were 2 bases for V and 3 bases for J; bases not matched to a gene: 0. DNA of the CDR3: TGTGCCAGCAGTTTAAGCGGGAGCTACGAGCAGTACTTC. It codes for CASSLSGSYEQYF.

The CDR3 sequence: CASSFSGQGLNYGYTF. The CDR3 nucleotides are TGTGCCAGCAGCTTTAGTGGACAGGGACTAAACTATGGCTACACCTTC. The chain has TRBV11-3 and TRBJ1-2, with 8 bases matching TRBD1. The CDR3 runs to 16 residues. CDR1 is SGHNT and CDR2 is YENEEA in the germline V gene. V lost 3 bases, J lost 2 bases, and 8 bases stayed unmatched.

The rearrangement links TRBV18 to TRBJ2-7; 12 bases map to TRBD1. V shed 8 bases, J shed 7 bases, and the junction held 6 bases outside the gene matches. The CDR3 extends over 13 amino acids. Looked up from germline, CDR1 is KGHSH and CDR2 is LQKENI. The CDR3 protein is CASVGQGAREQYF. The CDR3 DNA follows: TGTGCCAGCGTGGGACAGGGGGCGCGGGAGCAGTACTTC.

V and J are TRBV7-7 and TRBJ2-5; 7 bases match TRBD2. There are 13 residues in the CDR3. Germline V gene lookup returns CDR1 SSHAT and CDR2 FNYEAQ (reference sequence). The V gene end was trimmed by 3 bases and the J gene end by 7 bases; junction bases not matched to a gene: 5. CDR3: CASSFTTGGTQYF. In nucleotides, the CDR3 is TGTGCCAGCAGCTTTACCACGGGAGGGACCCAGTACTTC.

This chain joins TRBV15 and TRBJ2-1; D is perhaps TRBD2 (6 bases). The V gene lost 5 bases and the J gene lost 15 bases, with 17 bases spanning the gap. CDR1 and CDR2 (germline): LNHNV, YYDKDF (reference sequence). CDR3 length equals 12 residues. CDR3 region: CATSGSGPEVFF. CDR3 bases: TGTGCCACCAGCGGGAGCGGGCCCGAGGTGTTCTTC.

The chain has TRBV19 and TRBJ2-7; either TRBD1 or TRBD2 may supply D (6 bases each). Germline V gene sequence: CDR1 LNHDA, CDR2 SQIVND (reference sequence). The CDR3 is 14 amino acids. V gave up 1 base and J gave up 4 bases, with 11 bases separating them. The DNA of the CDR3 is TGTGCCAGTAGTATAGGAAGGGGGGCTTACGAGCAGTACTTC. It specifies CASSIGRGAYEQYF.

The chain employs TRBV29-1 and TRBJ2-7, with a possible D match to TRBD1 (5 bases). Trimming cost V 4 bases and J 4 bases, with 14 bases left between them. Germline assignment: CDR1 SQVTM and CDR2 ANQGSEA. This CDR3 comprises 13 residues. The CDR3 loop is CSVVTQGPYEQYF. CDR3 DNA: TGCAGCGTTGTCACCCAGGGTCCGTACGAGCAGTACTTC.

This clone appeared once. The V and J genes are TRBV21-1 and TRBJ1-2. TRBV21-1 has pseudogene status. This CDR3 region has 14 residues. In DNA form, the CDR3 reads TGTGCCAGCAGCAAAGTAGGGCAGCTCTATGGCTACACCTTC. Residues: CASSKVGQLYGYTF.

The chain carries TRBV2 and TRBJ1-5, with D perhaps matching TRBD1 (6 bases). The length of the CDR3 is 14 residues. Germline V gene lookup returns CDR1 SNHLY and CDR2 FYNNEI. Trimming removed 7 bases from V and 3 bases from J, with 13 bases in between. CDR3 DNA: TGTGCCAGCACAGGGGCCCGACTCAATCAGCCCCAGCATTTT. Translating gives CASTGARLNQPQHF.

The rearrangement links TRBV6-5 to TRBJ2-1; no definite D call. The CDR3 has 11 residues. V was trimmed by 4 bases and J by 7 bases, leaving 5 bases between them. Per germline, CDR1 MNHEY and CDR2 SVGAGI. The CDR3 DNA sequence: TGTGCCAGCAGTTCCTGGAATGAGCAGTTCTTC. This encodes CASSSWNEQFF.

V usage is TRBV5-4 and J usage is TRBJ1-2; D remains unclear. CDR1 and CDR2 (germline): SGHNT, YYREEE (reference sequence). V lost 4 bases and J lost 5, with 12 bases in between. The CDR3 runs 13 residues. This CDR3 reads CASSTDGSYGYTF. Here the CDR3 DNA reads TGTGCCAGCAGCACGGACGGATCTTATGGCTACACCTTC.

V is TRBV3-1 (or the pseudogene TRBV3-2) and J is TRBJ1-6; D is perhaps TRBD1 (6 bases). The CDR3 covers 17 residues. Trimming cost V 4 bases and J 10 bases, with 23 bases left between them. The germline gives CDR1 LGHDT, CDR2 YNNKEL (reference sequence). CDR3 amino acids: CASSPRPPGTRTSPLHF. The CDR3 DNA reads TGTGCCAGCAGCCCACGTCCCCCCGGGACACGTACCTCACCCCTCCACTTT.

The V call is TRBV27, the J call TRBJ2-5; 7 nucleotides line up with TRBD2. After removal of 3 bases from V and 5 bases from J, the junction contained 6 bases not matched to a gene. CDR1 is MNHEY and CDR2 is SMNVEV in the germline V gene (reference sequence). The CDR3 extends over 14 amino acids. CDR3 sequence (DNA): TGTGCCAGCAGTTTCGTGGGAGGGCTGGAGACCCAGTACTTC. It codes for CASSFVGGLETQYF.

CDR3 in DNA: TGTGCCAGCAGCCAAGAAATCAGGCTTGTAGGGACCCAGTACTTC. Translated: CASSQEIRLVGTQYF. V gene TRBV3-1 (or the pseudogene TRBV3-2) combines with J gene TRBJ2-5, with unresolved D. Germline-derived CDR1 and CDR2 are LGHDT and YNNKEL (reference sequence). V shed 0 bases and J shed 7 bases, with 15 bases lying between them. The CDR3 runs 15 residues.

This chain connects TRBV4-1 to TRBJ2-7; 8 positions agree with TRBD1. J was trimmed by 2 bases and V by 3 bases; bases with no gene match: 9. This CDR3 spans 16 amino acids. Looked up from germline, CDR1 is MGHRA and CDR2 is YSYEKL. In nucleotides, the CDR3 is TGCGCCAGCAGCCAGGCGCCGGACAGGGTTACCTACGAGCAGTACTTC. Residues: CASSQAPDRVTYEQYF.

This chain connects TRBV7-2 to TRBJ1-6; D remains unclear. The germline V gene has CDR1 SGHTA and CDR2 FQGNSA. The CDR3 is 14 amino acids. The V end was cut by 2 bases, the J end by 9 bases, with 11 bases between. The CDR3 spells CASSLTQKGSPLHF. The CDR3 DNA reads TGTGCCAGCAGCTTAACACAGAAAGGTTCACCCCTCCACTTT.

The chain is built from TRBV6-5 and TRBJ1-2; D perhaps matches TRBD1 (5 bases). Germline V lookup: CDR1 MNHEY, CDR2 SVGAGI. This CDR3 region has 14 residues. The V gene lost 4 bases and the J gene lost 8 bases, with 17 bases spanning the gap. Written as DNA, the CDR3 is TGTGCCAGCAGTTCGCCGGGGACGTCTAGGGGCTACACCTTC. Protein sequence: CASSSPGTSRGYTF.

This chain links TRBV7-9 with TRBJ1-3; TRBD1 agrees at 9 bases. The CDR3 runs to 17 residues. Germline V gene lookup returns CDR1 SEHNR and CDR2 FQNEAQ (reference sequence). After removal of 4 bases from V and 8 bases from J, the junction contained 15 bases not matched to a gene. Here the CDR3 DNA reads TGTGCCAGCAGCTCCTGGGACAGGGACGCCACAACGGACACCATATATTTT. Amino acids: CASSSWDRDATTDTIYF.

CDR3 nucleotide sequence: TGTGCCAGTAACCCCGACGGATACTATGGCTACACCTTC. Translation gives CASNPDGYYGYTF. The chain links TRBV19 to TRBJ1-2; D not resolved. This CDR3 spans 13 amino acids. Germline CDR1 is LNHDA and CDR2 is SQIVND (reference sequence). With 7 bases removed from V and 3 bases from J, the gap between germline ends came to 12 bases.

CDR3 amino acids: CASSLGSQLGYTF. DNA of the CDR3: TGTGCCAGCAGCTTAGGTTCACAGTTGGGCTACACCTTC. The chain links TRBV7-9 to TRBJ1-2; D is uncertain. Germline assignment: CDR1 SEHNR and CDR2 FQNEAQ (reference sequence). CDR3 length: 13 amino acids. Trimming left V 1 base short and J 8 bases short, with 11 bases between.